The 16 T cell receptor beta chains in this list originate from one sample, sequenced in a study of post-analysis software for immune sequencing data. Presence of unique molecular identifiers characterized the TCR beta cDNA libraries. TCRdb analysed the PCR reads with MiXCR anew, one entry per CDR3 protein. The sample shows 800,000 to 950,000 distinct CDR3 sequences, about 50% of them seen only once. Whole-study results and caveats: Among five TRBV segments more frequent in patients than controls were TRBV5-6, TRBV5-1 and TRBV20-1.

The antigens these receptors bind are not known. The sequenced sample was blood. These receptors all come from a girl aged 5-17 years with multiple sclerosis.

This rearrangement joins TRBV10-3 to TRBJ2-7, with D possibly matching TRBD1 (7 bases). Per germline, CDR1 ENHRY and CDR2 SYGVKD. Trimming cost V 6 bases and J 1 base, with 13 bases left between them. CDR3 length: 14 amino acids. In DNA form, the CDR3 reads TGTGCCATCAGAGAGACAGGGAGGTCCTACGAGCAGTACTTC. It is translated as CAIRETGRSYEQYF.

This chain joins TRBV12-3 or TRBV12-4 and TRBJ2-3, with a possible D match to TRBD1 (6 bases). The CDR3 is made up of 12 amino acids. V was clipped by 7 bases and J by 3 bases, with 8 bases between them. The CDR3 loop is CASTTGTDTQYF. DNA for the CDR3: TGTGCCAGCACCACAGGGACAGATACGCAGTATTTT.

This chain uses TRBV9 with TRBJ2-5; 11 bases fit TRBD1. The CDR3 sequence is 15 residues long. J lost 3 bases, V lost 3 bases, and 4 bases had no gene match. Per the germline V gene, CDR1 is SGDLS and CDR2 is YYNGEE. CDR3 loop: CASSAGQGVKETQYF. CDR3 nucleotides: TGTGCCAGCAGCGCGGGACAGGGGGTGAAAGAGACCCAGTACTTC. Full variable domain (remainder filled in from reference TRBV9 and TRBJ2-5): DSGVTQTPKHLITATGQRVTLRCSPRSGDLSVYWYQQSLDQGLQFLIQYYNGEERAKGNILERFSAQQFPDLHSELNLSSLELGDSALYFCASSAGQGVKETQYFGPGTRLLVL.

In this sample, this clonotype turned up a few times. J is TRBJ2-7 and V is TRBV7-6; D ambiguous. The CDR3 has 14 amino acids. Trimming left V 2 bases short and J 2 bases short, with 10 bases between. Germline V gene data show CDR1 as SGHVS and CDR2 as FNYEAQ. This chain's CDR3 is CASSLNSGAYEQYF. Here the CDR3 DNA reads TGTGCCAGCAGCTTAAATAGTGGAGCCTACGAGCAGTACTTC.

The J gene is TRBJ2-1, the V gene TRBV10-3, with 10 bases identical to TRBD2. CDR1 is ENHRY, CDR2 SYGVKD, per germline. V dropped 4 bases and J dropped 7; count of bases not matched to a gene: 7. This CDR3 has 15 residues. The CDR3 is CAISGLASGSNEQFF. CDR3 coding DNA: TGTGCCATCAGTGGTTTGGCTAGCGGGAGTAATGAGCAGTTCTTC.

V usage is TRBV5-4 and J usage is TRBJ1-4; D call uncertain. Trimming removed 2 bases at V and 7 bases at J, with 6 bases between. The CDR3 length is 12 residues. CDR1 is SGHNT and CDR2 is YYREEE in the germline V gene (reference sequence). CDR3 DNA sequence: TGTGCCAGCAGCTTACACGGTGAAAAACTGTTTTTT. Protein sequence: CASSLHGEKLFF.

This clonotype came up a few times. J is TRBJ2-6 and V is TRBV10-3, with 7 bases aligning to TRBD1. Trimming removed 6 bases from V and 2 bases from J; junction bases left unmatched: 1. The CDR3 sequence is 14 residues long. Germline V CDR1 and CDR2: ENHRY, SYGVKD. In DNA form, the CDR3 reads TGTGCCATCAGCGACAGGGCTGGGGCCAACGTCCTGACTTTC. It is translated as CAISDRAGANVLTF.

The rearrangement links TRBV7-2 to TRBJ1-2, with a tentative D call TRBD1 (6 bases). The CDR3 runs to 15 residues. Germline V CDR1 and CDR2: SGHTA, FQGNSA. The V end was cut by 5 bases, the J end by 1 base, with 14 bases between. CDR3 region: CASSPWVDSNYGYTF. The CDR3, as DNA: TGTGCCAGCAGCCCATGGGTGGACAGTAACTATGGCTACACCTTC.

There are a few counts of this clonotype. This sequence joins TRBV29-1 and TRBJ1-1; tentatively, D is TRBD1 (5 bases). V lost 5 bases, J lost 2 bases, and 15 bases lay in between. From germline, CDR1 is SQVTM and CDR2 ANQGSEA. This CDR3 contains 14 residues. The CDR3 spells CSVHVQGSNTEAFF. CDR3 nucleotide sequence: TGCAGCGTTCATGTTCAGGGCTCCAACACTGAAGCTTTCTTT.

V and J are TRBV7-9 and TRBJ2-5; D gene ambiguous. The germline V and J ends were trimmed by 10 bases and 2 bases, with 14 bases remaining between them. CDR3 size: 13 residues. Germline V gene data show CDR1 as SEHNR and CDR2 as FQNEAQ (reference sequence). CDR3 bases: TGTGCCACTGTTCGCCAGAGTCAAGAGACCCAGTACTTC. It specifies CATVRQSQETQYF.

This sequence joins TRBV11-1 and TRBJ2-4; TRBD2 matches 12 bases. The last part of the DNA fits TRBJ2-7 better; the J call may be wrong. The CDR3 sequence is 16 residues long. Germline V gives CDR1 SGHAT, CDR2 FQDESV (reference sequence). The chain's CDR3 is CASSSLTSGGSYEQYF. The CDR3 DNA is TGTGCCAGCAGCTCACTGACTAGCGGGGGATCCTACGAGCAGTACTTC.

The chain combines TRBV12-3 or TRBV12-4 with TRBJ2-7; 10 nucleotides match TRBD2. The J segment lost 7 bases and the V segment lost 5 bases, leaving 8 bases of the junction unmatched. CDR3 length: 14 residues. CDR3 coding DNA: TGTGCCAGCAGTCACCGAACTAGCGGGGAAGAGCAGTACTTC. As protein: CASSHRTSGEEQYF.

The rearrangement links TRBV29-1 to TRBJ2-1, with TRBD1 identical over 10 bases. Trimming at V came to 2 bases and at J to 8 bases, leaving 12 bases not matched to a gene. The germline gives CDR1 SQVTM, CDR2 ANQGSEA. The CDR3 runs to 16 residues. The CDR3 protein is CSVEIVDRGLMDEQFF. CDR3 sequence (DNA): TGCAGCGTTGAAATCGTCGACAGGGGGCTGATGGATGAGCAGTTCTTC.

This clonotype was found a few times. The genes are TRBV9 and TRBJ2-7; maybe TRBD1 (6 bases). The J call may be incorrect, as the DNA end agrees better with TRBJ2-4. The CDR3 spans 16 residues. Germline V gives CDR1 SGDLS, CDR2 YYNGEE. The CDR3 loop reads CASSAKSGHMRGIQYF. Written as DNA, the CDR3 is TGTGCCAGCAGCGCCAAATCGGGACACATGAGGGGCATTCAGTACTTC.

This clonotype was picked up a small number of times. V gene TRBV29-1 combines with J gene TRBJ2-5; TRBD1 or TRBD2 may be the D gene (5 bases each). Matching the DNA end better, TRBJ2-7 makes the J call doubtful. Germline V gene data show CDR1 as SQVTM and CDR2 as ANQGSEA. This CDR3 has 14 amino acids. The CDR3 spells CSVVGRETPYEQYF. The DNA of the CDR3 is TGCAGCGTTGTCGGCAGGGAGACTCCTTACGAGCAGTACTTC.

This clonotype was detected many times. CDR3 sequence (DNA): TGTGCCAGCAGTTTGGGCGACTATGGCTACACCTTC. Its translation is CASSLGDYGYTF. The V and J genes are TRBV7-9 and TRBJ1-2; D gene uncertain. CDR3 size: 12 residues. V dropped 6 bases and J dropped 3 bases, with 8 bases sitting between them. Germline CDR1 and CDR2: SEHNR and FQNEAQ (reference sequence).